This T cell receptor (beta chain) was obtained from a study of blood T cell repertoires in COVID-19. The CDR3 contains 15 residues. CDR1 is SGHTA, CDR2 FQGNSA, per germline. The junction had 7 bases not matched to a gene; V was cut back by 4 bases and J by 10 bases. As processed by the authors: Estimates of nucleated cell counts were drawn from the amplification of reference gene primers. Assay: immunoSEQ multiplex PCR; the TCRdb copy retains only in-frame clones and omits some. The D gene and trimming were derived from the DNA, and the V and J assignments and clone size from that table. Among about 230,000 clones, about nine tenths were seen once, and the ten largest hold approximately 4.3%. Membership in each cohort depended on participant-reported clinical history.

The chain couples TRBV7-2 to TRBJ2-1, with 13 bases fitting TRBD2. Sequenced: PBMCs or T cells enriched from blood (not recorded which). The sequence was obtained from a woman aged 30 to 39 with acute COVID-19. This CDR3 is CASSSGLAGSGEQFF. CDR3 nucleotide sequence: TGTGCCAGCAGCTCGGGACTAGCGGGGTCCGGGGAGCAGTTCTTC.